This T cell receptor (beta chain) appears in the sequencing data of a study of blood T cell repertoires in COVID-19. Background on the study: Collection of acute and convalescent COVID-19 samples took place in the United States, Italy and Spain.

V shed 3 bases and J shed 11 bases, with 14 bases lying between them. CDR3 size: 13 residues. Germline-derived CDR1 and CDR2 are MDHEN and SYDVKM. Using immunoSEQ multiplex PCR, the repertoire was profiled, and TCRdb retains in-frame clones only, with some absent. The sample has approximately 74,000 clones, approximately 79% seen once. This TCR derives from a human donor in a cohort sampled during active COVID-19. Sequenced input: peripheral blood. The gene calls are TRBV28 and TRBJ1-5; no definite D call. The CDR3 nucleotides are TGTGCCAGCAGTTTCCGCACCCCCAGTACCCAGCATTTT. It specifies CASSFRTPSTQHF.